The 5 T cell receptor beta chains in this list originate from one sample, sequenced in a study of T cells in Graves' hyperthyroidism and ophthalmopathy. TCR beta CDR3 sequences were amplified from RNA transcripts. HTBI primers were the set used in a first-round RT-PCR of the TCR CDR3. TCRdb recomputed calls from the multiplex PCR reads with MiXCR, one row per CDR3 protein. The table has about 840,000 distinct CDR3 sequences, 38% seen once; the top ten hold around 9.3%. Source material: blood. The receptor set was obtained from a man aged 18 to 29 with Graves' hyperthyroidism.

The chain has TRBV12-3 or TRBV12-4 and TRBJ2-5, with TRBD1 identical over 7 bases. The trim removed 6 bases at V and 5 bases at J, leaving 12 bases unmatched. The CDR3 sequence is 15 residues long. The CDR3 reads CASSARQGPWETQYF. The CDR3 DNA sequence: TGTGCCAGCAGCGCAAGACAGGGTCCCTGGGAGACCCAGTACTTC.

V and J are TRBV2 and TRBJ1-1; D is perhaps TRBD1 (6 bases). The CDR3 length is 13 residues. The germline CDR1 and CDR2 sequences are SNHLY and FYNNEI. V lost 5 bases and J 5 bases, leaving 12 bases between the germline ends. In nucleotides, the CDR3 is TGTGCCAGCAGTACAACCACAGGGACTGAAGCTTTCTTT. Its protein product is CASSTTTGTEAFF.

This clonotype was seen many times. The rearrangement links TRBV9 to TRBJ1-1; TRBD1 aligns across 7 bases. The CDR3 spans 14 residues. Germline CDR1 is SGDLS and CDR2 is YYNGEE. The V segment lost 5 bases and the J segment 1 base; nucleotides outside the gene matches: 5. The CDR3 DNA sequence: TGTGCCAGCAGTGCGAGACAGGGGAACACTGAAGCTTTCTTT. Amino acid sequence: CASSARQGNTEAFF.

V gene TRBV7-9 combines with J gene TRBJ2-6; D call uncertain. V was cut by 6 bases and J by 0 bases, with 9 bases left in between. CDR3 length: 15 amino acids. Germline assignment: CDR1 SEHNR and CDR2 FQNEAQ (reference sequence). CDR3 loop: CASSGAYSGANVLTF. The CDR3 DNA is TGTGCCAGCAGTGGAGCCTACTCTGGGGCCAACGTCCTGACTTTC.

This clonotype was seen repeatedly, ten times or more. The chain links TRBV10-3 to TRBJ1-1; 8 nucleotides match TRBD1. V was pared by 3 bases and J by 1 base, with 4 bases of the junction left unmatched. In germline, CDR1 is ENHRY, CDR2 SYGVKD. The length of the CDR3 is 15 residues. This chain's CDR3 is CAISEGGTGNTEAFF. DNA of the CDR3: TGTGCCATCAGTGAAGGCGGGACAGGGAACACTGAAGCTTTCTTT.